These 10 T cell receptor beta chains were all obtained from the same sample, sequenced in a study of blood T cell repertoires in COVID-19. The assay was immunoSEQ multiplex PCR, and TCRdb's table has in-frame clones only and misses some. The sample carries fewer than 30,000 clones, about 84% recorded once. Sequencing was done on a sample of peripheral blood. These receptors all come from a man in his fifties with active or convalescent COVID-19.

The V call is TRBV11-2, the J call TRBJ2-1; the D gene is possibly TRBD1 (8 bases). Looked up from germline, CDR1 is SGHAT and CDR2 is FQNNGV. The CDR3 spans 17 residues. Trimming stripped 1 base from V and 1 base from J, with 14 bases between. The CDR3 loop is CASSLGLQGGSYNEQFF. CDR3 nucleotides: TGTGCCAGCAGCTTAGGCCTACAGGGGGGGTCCTACAATGAGCAGTTCTTC.

This clone was counted once. This chain uses TRBV28 with TRBJ2-1; D is perhaps TRBD2 (5 bases). This CDR3 has 13 amino acids. V gave up 2 bases and J gave up 5 bases, with 7 bases separating them. In germline, CDR1 is MDHEN, CDR2 SYDVKM. The CDR3 spells CASSLATNNEQFF. The CDR3, as DNA: TGTGCCAGCAGTTTAGCGACTAACAATGAGCAGTTCTTC.

The chain combines TRBV15 with TRBJ2-1; D is possibly TRBD2 (6 bases). The CDR3 has 15 residues. V lost 3 bases and J 6 bases, leaving 15 bases between the germline ends. The germline V gene has CDR1 LNHNV and CDR2 YYDKDF (reference sequence). CDR3 sequence: CATSSPGLRGNEQFF. The CDR3 region has the DNA TGTGCCACCAGCAGCCCGGGACTCCGAGGCAATGAGCAGTTCTTC.

CDR3 nucleotide sequence: TGTGCCAGCAACCCCATTGGGGACTTCCGCGAGCAGTACTTC. This gives the protein CASNPIGDFREQYF. V and J are TRBV28 and TRBJ2-7; possibly TRBD2 for D (6 bases). In germline, CDR1 is MDHEN, CDR2 SYDVKM. The germline V and J ends were trimmed by 7 bases and 6 bases, with 19 bases remaining between them. This CDR3 has 14 residues.

The chain has TRBV2 and TRBJ1-4; D remains unclear. The germline V and J ends were trimmed by 6 bases and 3 bases, with 17 bases remaining between them. The CDR3 has 16 residues. Germline V CDR1 and CDR2: SNHLY, FYNNEI. CDR3 loop: CASRDGPAAANEKLFF. In DNA form, the CDR3 reads TGTGCCAGCAGAGACGGCCCTGCAGCGGCTAATGAAAAACTGTTTTTT.

The rearrangement joins TRBV5-6 to TRBJ1-2; unclear D gene. Germline lookup yields CDR1 SGHDT and CDR2 YYEEEE. The CDR3 length is 16 residues. V was pared by 5 bases and J by 0 bases, with 17 bases between. The CDR3 here is CASRPPGSPANYGYTF. The CDR3 bases are TGTGCCAGCAGACCCCCGGGGAGCCCAGCTAACTATGGCTACACCTTC.

V usage is TRBV5-5 and J usage is TRBJ1-4; 7 nucleotides line up with TRBD1. The V gene's germline CDR1 is SGHKS and CDR2 YYEKEE (reference sequence). This CDR3 comprises 20 residues. J was trimmed by 0 bases and V by 4 bases; bases with no gene match: 18. CDR3 residues: CASSLPSWDRVFPTNEKLFF. The CDR3 nucleotides are TGTGCCAGCAGCCTTCCGAGTTGGGACAGAGTTTTTCCAACTAATGAAAAACTGTTTTTT.

V usage is TRBV6-5 and J usage is TRBJ1-1; weak D call: TRBD1 (6 bases). Germline lookup yields CDR1 MNHEY and CDR2 SVGAGI. Deletions cut 2 bases from V and 6 bases from J, with 16 bases between. The CDR3 contains 15 residues. The CDR3 loop is CASSYDGTRGPEAFF. The DNA for the CDR3 is TGTGCCAGCAGTTACGATGGGACAAGGGGTCCTGAAGCTTTCTTT.

V is TRBV15 and J is TRBJ2-7, with a possible D match to TRBD1 (6 bases). CDR1 LNHNV and CDR2 YYDKDF come from the germline V gene (reference sequence). The CDR3 loop spans 16 amino acids. V was pared by 3 bases and J by 5 bases, with 20 bases between. The CDR3 protein is CATSSAGRGFYHEQYF. CDR3 DNA: TGTGCCACCAGCAGCGCGGGCAGGGGTTTCTATCACGAGCAGTACTTC.

The chain combines TRBV7-9 with TRBJ2-1, with D perhaps matching TRBD2 (7 bases). V was cut by 11 bases and J by 0 bases, with 23 bases left in between. The CDR3 is made up of 17 amino acids. Germline V gene data show CDR1 as SEHNR and CDR2 as FQNEAQ (reference sequence). The CDR3 DNA is TGTGCCTTTCGAAGGGGGGGTCCCTTTAGCTCCTACAATGAGCAGTTCTTC. Amino acids: CAFRRGGPFSSYNEQFF.